Below, 9 T cell receptor beta chains from the same sample are listed, as sequenced in a study of beta chain features in type 1 diabetes. cDNA synthesis used the whole RNA isolate, giving expressed TCRB sequences. The protocol was immunoSEQ multiplex PCR, while the TCRdb copy is restricted to in-frame clones and leaves out a portion. The table records about 160,000 clones, 6.5% to 9.5% of them present only once. These receptors' antigens are unknown. Overall study findings and caveats: In all four CD4+ subsets, TCRB CDR3 length was significantly, moderately reduced in type 1 diabetes.

The sequenced sample was central memory CD4+ T cells from blood. The receptor source for this set is a woman between 40 and 50 years old with type 1 diabetes.

A few counts support this clone. The chain employs TRBV10-3 and TRBJ2-3, with 14 bases fitting TRBD2. The CDR3 is 15 amino acids. V trimming: 10 bases; J trimming: 8 bases; junction bases outside the gene matches: 11. From germline, CDR1 is ENHRY and CDR2 SYGVKD. The CDR3 region has the DNA TGTGCCACCTCGACTAGCGGGGGGGGGACAACTACGCAGTATTTT. The encoded protein is CATSTSGGGTTTQYF.

This clone was seen a handful of times. The genes are TRBV10-3 and TRBJ2-1; 7 bases are shared with TRBD2. There are 14 residues in the CDR3. V lost 10 bases to trimming and J lost 1 base; unmatched junction nucleotides: 7. Germline V gene data show CDR1 as ENHRY and CDR2 as SYGVKD. The DNA of the CDR3 is TGTGCCACTAAGCGGGAATCTTCCTACAATGAGCAGTTCTTC. Encoded protein: CATKRESSYNEQFF.

The J gene is TRBJ1-5, the V gene TRBV9; no firm D call. V lost 3 bases and J 7 bases, leaving 11 bases between the germline ends. Germline CDR1 reads SGDLS; CDR2 reads YYNGEE. This CDR3 contains 13 residues. The CDR3 loop reads CASSAKEHQPQHF. The CDR3 DNA reads as TGTGCCAGCAGCGCCAAAGAGCACCAGCCCCAGCATTTT.

There are a few counts of this clone. V and J are TRBV14 and TRBJ2-1; 9 bases agree with TRBD2. The germline CDR1 and CDR2 sequences are SGHDN and FVKESK. This CDR3 spans 16 amino acids. The junction had 8 bases not matched to a gene; V was cut back by 4 bases and J by 4 bases. DNA of the CDR3: TGTGCCAGCAGCCTAGCGGGAGTAACCCTATACAATGAGCAGTTCTTC. It codes for CASSLAGVTLYNEQFF.

This clone was seen a handful of times. The J gene is TRBJ2-5, the V gene TRBV7-6; tentative D call: TRBD2 (5 bases). Germline V CDR1 and CDR2: SGHVS, FNYEAQ. The germline V and J ends were trimmed by 1 base and 9 bases, with 15 bases remaining between them. This CDR3 is built from 14 residues. The DNA for the CDR3 is TGTGCCAGCAGCTTAGGCAGGATAGCGATGGCCCAGTACTTC. Encoded protein: CASSLGRIAMAQYF.

This clone was recorded a few times. V usage is TRBV7-3 and J usage is TRBJ1-1, with D tentatively TRBD1 (5 bases). The V gene's germline CDR1 is SGHTA and CDR2 FQGTGA. Trimming stripped 6 bases from V and 1 base from J, with 12 bases between. This CDR3 region has 14 residues. In DNA form, the CDR3 reads TGTGCCAGCAGTTTGGGGGGATCGAACACTGAAGCTTTCTTT. This gives the protein CASSLGGSNTEAFF.

In its sample, this clone was seen a few times. V usage is TRBV5-1 and J usage is TRBJ1-2, with unresolved D. Trimming shortened V by 4 bases and J by 4 bases, and 8 bases separated the two germline ends. CDR1 is SGHRS, CDR2 YFSETQ, per germline. The CDR3 loop spans 12 amino acids. CDR3 loop: CASSPESYGYTF. CDR3 DNA sequence: TGCGCCAGCAGCCCGGAGAGCTATGGCTACACCTTC. Based on the CDR3 plus reference TRBV5-1 and TRBJ1-2, the full variable domain is KAGVTQTPRYLIKTRGQQVTLSCSPISGHRSVSWYQQTPGQGLQFLFEYFSETQRNKGNFPGRFSGRQFSNSRSEMNVSTLELGDSALYLCASSPESYGYTFGSGTRLTVV.

This clone turned up a few times. The chain joins TRBV2 to TRBJ2-4; a weak D match, TRBD1 (5 bases). This CDR3 comprises 14 residues. Germline-derived CDR1 and CDR2 are SNHLY and FYNNEI. The V and J ends lost 4 bases and 2 bases respectively, with 9 bases between them. The CDR3 loop reads CASSGRGTKNIQYF. In nucleotides, the CDR3 is TGTGCCAGCAGTGGAAGGGGTACCAAAAACATTCAGTACTTC.

The rearrangement uses TRBV4-1 and TRBJ2-3, with a weak D call TRBD1 (6 bases). The germline V gene has CDR1 MGHRA and CDR2 YSYEKL. Trimming took off 0 bases at V and 6 bases at J, with 13 bases between the two ends. This CDR3 has 15 residues. Here the CDR3 reads CASSQDRRGFDTQYF. CDR3 nucleotides: TGCGCCAGCAGCCAAGATCGCAGGGGCTTCGATACGCAGTATTTT.